The clone carrying this T cell receptor beta chain appeared a few times. Germline loops: CDR1 SGHTA, CDR2 FQGNSA. There are 15 residues in the CDR3. The V gene lost 1 base and the J gene lost 6 bases, with 13 bases spanning the gap. Authors' methods: Scientists estimated how many nucleated cells there were by amplifying reference gene primers. Measured with immunoSEQ multiplex PCR; TCRdb has only the in-frame clones, and not every one. Clonal size and the V and J genes are those of that table, whereas D and trimming came from the DNA. The table lists about 120,000 clones, roughly nine tenths of them singletons, with approximately 5% in the top ten. The sample comes from a study of blood T cell repertoires in COVID-19. The wider study: Acute and convalescent COVID-19 samples came from the United States, Italy and Spain. T cells, B-cell-depleted T cells, or PBMCs provided the cDNA or gDNA that served as material.

Followed over time, Seattle patients had been enrolled while infection was active. The chain joins TRBV7-2 to TRBJ1-3; unclear D gene. The clonotype was recovered from a man aged 55 to 70 with COVID-19, enrolled during active disease. The sequenced sample was peripheral blood. The CDR3 reads CASSLESAGLNTIYF. CDR3 bases: TGTGCCAGCAGCTTAGAGTCGGCAGGCTTAAACACCATATATTTT.